This is a list of T cell receptor beta chains from one sample in a study of T-cell memory formation after mild COVID-19. TCRdb passed the 5' RACE reads through MiXCR, listing each CDR3 protein once. The sample contains just under 550,000 distinct CDR3 sequences, around 21% of which appear only once. Sample: PBMCs or a T cell subset sorted from them (not recorded which). The receptors were sampled from an adult woman who had mild COVID-19 (a few samples of this study predate the infection). Cell type and time point are not known. CDR3s leave out the opening cysteine and the closing phenylalanine or tryptophan. Fields, in order: V gene, D gene, J gene, CDR3 protein. A D gene is named only where the DNA matches it firmly.

TRBV29-1,-,TRBJ2-5,SVEPGRSRQETQY
TRBV6-2/TRBV6-3,TRBD2,TRBJ2-5,ASSPGGFYSETQY
TRBV6-6,TRBD1,TRBJ1-5,ASNNPDRVIQPQH
TRBV19,-,TRBJ2-3,ASGQSTDTQY
TRBV5-1,-,TRBJ1-1,ASSLTAGSRTEAF
TRBV4-1,-,TRBJ1-1,ASSHSEGTEAF
TRBV7-9,-,TRBJ1-2,ATEMGIYGASNYGYT
TRBV19,TRBD2,TRBJ2-7,ASSVRLAGFYEQY
TRBV20-1,-,TRBJ1-1,SARIRGGSTEAF
TRBV20-1,-,TRBJ1-1,SARGPVDFEAF
TRBV7-2,TRBD1,TRBJ1-1,ASSLTGTVIGAF
TRBV5-1,TRBD1,TRBJ1-6,ASSVDRGVYNSPLH
TRBV9,TRBD1,TRBJ1-1,ASSVTDRANTEAF
TRBV11-1,TRBD1,TRBJ2-1,ASSLTGVYNEQF
TRBV4-1,-,TRBJ1-4,ASSQDRTRGNEKLF
TRBV4-3,TRBD1,TRBJ2-1,ASSRRTGGGYNEQF
TRBV12-3/TRBV12-4,TRBD1,TRBJ1-2,ASSPEGQGNYGYT
TRBV29-1,TRBD1,TRBJ1-2,SVETGARLNYGYT
TRBV12-3/TRBV12-4,TRBD2,TRBJ2-1,ASSPHEGRVGNEQF
TRBV7-3,-,TRBJ2-5,ASSAGLEGTQY
TRBV11-2,-,TRBJ2-7,ASHRGGPDEQY
TRBV15,TRBD2,TRBJ2-1,ATSQNTGGAHNEQF
TRBV7-3,-,TRBJ2-4,ASSLTGGRDIQY
TRBV20-1,-,TRBJ2-7,SARDLGANYEQY
TRBV4-1,-,TRBJ2-2,ASSQLAGRGTGELF
TRBV30,-,TRBJ2-5,AWSGWRQETQY
TRBV5-1,TRBD1,TRBJ2-3,ASSRDRGVDTQY
TRBV5-6,-,TRBJ2-2,ASSLEGNTGELF
TRBV9,TRBD2,TRBJ2-1,ASATGTSGYNEQF
TRBV12-3/TRBV12-4,TRBD2,TRBJ2-3,ASTLGRGWTDTQY
TRBV9,TRBD2,TRBJ2-5,ASSEGAGGPGGETQY
TRBV5-6,TRBD1,TRBJ2-7,ASSLWDRGNEQY
TRBV7-9,-,TRBJ2-7,ASSLVSGADEQY
TRBV5-6,-,TRBJ2-4,ASSRTGTKNIQY